Below are 32 T cell receptor beta chains sequenced from a single sample in a study of blood T cells in healthy people across ages. Primed by a sample-barcoded 5' primer and a J-beta primer mix, a second PCR proceeded for about 6 to 11 cycles. MiXCR, run by TCRdb on the 5' RACE reads, gives a single entry per CDR3 protein. Here the sample spans about 1.4 million distinct CDR3 sequences, approximately 60% being singletons. The sequenced material came from blood. The origin of the receptors is a man aged 18 to 29 in good health.

The rearrangement links TRBV13 to TRBJ2-1, with 8 bases that match TRBD1. CDR1 is PRHDT, CDR2 FYEKMQ, per germline (reference sequence). J gave up 9 bases and V 3 bases, and 4 bases lay outside the gene matches. The CDR3 contains 13 residues. The CDR3 DNA is TGTGCCAGCAGCTTGGGACAGGATAGTGAGCAGTTCTTC. It is translated as CASSLGQDSEQFF.

The chain carries TRBV27 and TRBJ2-4; D is ambiguous. This CDR3 is built from 16 residues. Trimming took 0 bases from V and 0 from J, leaving 9 bases between them. Germline assignment: CDR1 MNHEY and CDR2 SMNVEV (reference sequence). The chain's CDR3 is CASSLSRQLAKNIQYF. The CDR3 bases are TGTGCCAGCAGTTTATCGAGGCAGTTAGCCAAAAACATTCAGTACTTC.

This chain connects TRBV7-6 to TRBJ2-1; no firm D call. Trimming took off 5 bases at V and 4 bases at J, with 18 bases between the two ends. CDR1 and CDR2 from the germline V gene are SGHVS and FNYEAQ. The CDR3 loop spans 16 amino acids. The CDR3 region is CASSPTGPSGYNEQFF. The CDR3 nucleotides are TGTGCCAGCAGCCCGACCGGTCCCTCAGGTTACAATGAGCAGTTCTTC.

The gene calls are TRBV4-1 and TRBJ2-3, with D tentatively TRBD2 (6 bases). The CDR3 extends over 17 amino acids. Germline CDR1 reads MGHRA; CDR2 reads YSYEKL. The V and J ends lost 4 bases and 9 bases respectively, with 26 bases between them. CDR3 bases: TGCGCCAGCAGCCCGGACGATGGTGAGGGGAGGCTTTACACGCAGTATTTT. The encoded protein is CASSPDDGEGRLYTQYF.

V and J are TRBV6-2 or TRBV6-3 and TRBJ2-4, with TRBD2 matching 7 bases. The DNA end favors TRBJ2-7, so the J call may be wrong. The germline CDR1 and CDR2 sequences are MNHEY and SVGEGT. The length of the CDR3 is 15 residues. This chain's CDR3 is CASSYWGEGPYEQYF. The DNA of the CDR3 is TGTGCCAGCAGTTACTGGGGGGAGGGCCCCTACGAGCAGTACTTC.

The CDR3: CASSPDKFSPLHF. CDR3 nucleotide sequence: TGTGCCAGCAGTCCGGACAAGTTCTCACCCCTCCACTTT. The genes are TRBV28 and TRBJ1-6, with a weak D call TRBD1 (5 bases). The V gene lost 5 bases and the J gene lost 10 bases, with 12 bases spanning the gap. Looked up from germline, CDR1 is MDHEN and CDR2 is SYDVKM. The CDR3 totals 13 residues. Full variable domain (rest looked up from reference TRBV28 and TRBJ1-6): DVKVTQSSRYLVKRTGEKVFLECVQDMDHENMFWYRQDPGLGLRLIYFSYDVKMKEKGDIPEGYSVSREKKERFSLILESASTNQTSMYLCASSPDKFSPLHFGNGTRLTVT.

This clonotype was observed a handful of times. The V call is TRBV4-1, the J call TRBJ2-1; 7 bases line up with TRBD2. V was clipped by 4 bases and J by 3 bases; unmatched bases: 12. The V gene's germline CDR1 is MGHRA and CDR2 YSYEKL. CDR3 length: 17 amino acids. The CDR3 here is CASSPPPAGLNYNEQFF. CDR3 DNA: TGCGCCAGCAGCCCACCCCCAGCGGGACTAAACTACAATGAGCAGTTCTTC.

This clonotype turned up a few times. This chain's CDR3 is CSVAGGDRVNYGYTF. The DNA for the CDR3 is TGCAGCGTTGCGGGAGGGGACAGGGTCAACTATGGCTACACCTTC. The chain employs TRBV29-1 and TRBJ1-2, with 9 bases that match TRBD1. This CDR3 is 15 amino acids long. The V and J ends lost 4 bases and 2 bases, in that order; junction bases with no gene match: 8. Germline lookup yields CDR1 SQVTM and CDR2 ANQGSEA.

The chain links TRBV11-2 to TRBJ2-7, with D possibly being TRBD2 (5 bases). V gave up 5 bases and J gave up 0 bases, with 20 bases separating them. CDR1 and CDR2 (germline): SGHAT, FQNNGV. The CDR3 runs 17 residues. The CDR3 DNA follows: TGTGCCAGCAGCCCTCCGGGCGGCGGGTTTAGCTCCTACGAGCAGTACTTC. Translation gives CASSPPGGGFSSYEQYF.

DNA for the CDR3: TGCAGCGCCCATTCTGGCGGGAGGGGAAACGAGCAGTACTTC. Translating gives CSAHSGGRGNEQYF. This chain connects TRBV29-1 to TRBJ2-7, with 9 nucleotides matching TRBD2. CDR3 length: 14 amino acids. Germline CDR1 is SQVTM and CDR2 is ANQGSEA. V lost 7 bases, J lost 5 bases, and 12 bases stayed unmatched.

This rearrangement joins TRBV24-1 to TRBJ2-7; either TRBD1 or TRBD2 may supply D (5 bases each). The better agreement between TRBJ2-5 and the DNA end casts doubt on the J call. The germline V gene encodes CDR1 KGHDR and CDR2 SFDVKD. This CDR3 has 17 amino acids. The CDR3 reads CATSAQPGTGKKETQYF. The DNA of the CDR3 is TGTGCCACCAGTGCCCAGCCCGGGACCGGGAAGAAAGAGACCCAGTACTTC.

The chain carries TRBV4-3 and TRBJ2-3; TRBD2 might be the D (6 bases). The V end was cut by 3 bases, the J end by 0 bases, with 16 bases between. CDR1 and CDR2 (germline): LGHNA, YSLEER. This CDR3 has 17 residues. The DNA of the CDR3 is TGCGCCAGCAGCCAGGCTTGGAGCGGGTCTAGCACAGATACGCAGTATTTT. It specifies CASSQAWSGSSTDTQYF.

This clonotype was found a few times. The V and J genes are TRBV7-6 and TRBJ1-2; D might be TRBD1 (6 bases). The CDR3 is 14 residues long. Germline CDR1 SGHVS, CDR2 FNYEAQ. The V end lost 5 bases, the J end lost 3 bases, and 13 bases lay between the germline ends. Here the CDR3 DNA reads TGTGCCAGCAGCCCCAACGCAGGGGACTATGGCTACACCTTC. Translating it yields CASSPNAGDYGYTF.

In its sample, this clonotype was seen a few times. V and J are TRBV10-3 and TRBJ2-1; 9 positions agree with TRBD2. Germline CDR1 reads ENHRY; CDR2 reads SYGVKD. Trimming took 0 bases from V and 7 from J; bases not matched to a gene: 19. The CDR3 runs 20 residues. The CDR3 spells CAISESTSLGAGGRSNEQFF. As DNA, the CDR3 is TGTGCCATCAGTGAGTCGACCTCGCTAGGAGCGGGAGGCCGTTCGAATGAGCAGTTCTTC.

This sequence joins TRBV10-3 and TRBJ2-3; 12 bases match TRBD2. This CDR3 comprises 19 residues. Germline V gene sequence: CDR1 ENHRY, CDR2 SYGVKD. Trimming took 4 bases from V and 0 from J; bases not matched to a gene: 11. CDR3 sequence: CAISGALSGTSGSTDTQYF. The CDR3 bases are TGTGCCATCAGTGGGGCCCTTTCAGGGACTAGCGGGAGCACAGATACGCAGTATTTT.

CDR3 residues: CASSDARETQYF. CDR3 in DNA: TGCGCCAGCAGTGATGCGCGAGAGACCCAGTACTTC. J is TRBJ2-5 and V is TRBV10-1; D remains unclear. V was pared by 3 bases and J by 4 bases, with 6 bases between. CDR1 WNHNN and CDR2 SYGVQD come from the germline V gene (reference sequence). This CDR3 spans 12 amino acids.

The chain uses TRBV28 and TRBJ2-1; D is unclear. The ends were cut back, 6 bases at V and 4 bases at J, with 10 bases in the middle. The CDR3 is made up of 13 amino acids. Germline V CDR1 and CDR2: MDHEN, SYDVKM. The CDR3 DNA follows: TGTGCCAGCAGCAATGGACGGTACAATGAGCAGTTCTTC. Protein sequence: CASSNGRYNEQFF.

V usage is TRBV5-1 and J usage is TRBJ2-5; 7 bases line up with TRBD1. The CDR3 contains 16 residues. Germline V lookup: CDR1 SGHRS, CDR2 YFSETQ. V lost 4 bases and J lost 0; bases outside the gene matches: 9. The CDR3 DNA reads as TGCGCCAGCAGCCGCCCTCGGACAGGACACCAAGAGACCCAGTACTTC. Its translation: CASSRPRTGHQETQYF.

This clonotype has more than one count but fewer than ten. The chain uses TRBV7-9 and TRBJ2-7; 8 bases agree with TRBD1. J was trimmed by 6 bases and V by 1 base; bases with no gene match: 5. Germline loops: CDR1 SEHNR, CDR2 FQNEAQ (reference sequence). The CDR3 is 14 amino acids. CDR3 region: CASSLDQGAGEQYF. In nucleotides, the CDR3 is TGTGCCAGCAGCTTAGATCAGGGGGCCGGCGAGCAGTACTTC.

This clonotype occurred many times. CDR3 DNA: TGTGCCAGCAGTGAAGAGGGGACAACTCCCTCCAATGAGCAGTTCTTC. Residues: CASSEEGTTPSNEQFF. The V and J genes are TRBV6-1 and TRBJ2-1; perhaps TRBD1 as D (6 bases). This CDR3 spans 16 amino acids. The germline V and J ends were trimmed by 1 base and 6 bases, with 16 bases remaining between them. From germline, CDR1 is MNHNS and CDR2 SASEGT.

This sequence joins TRBV3-1 and TRBJ1-1, with D possibly TRBD1 on 5 matching bases. The V end was cut by 4 bases, the J end by 2 bases, with 14 bases between. This CDR3 spans 15 amino acids. Germline CDR1 is LGHDT and CDR2 is YNNKEL (reference sequence). This chain's CDR3 is CASSLRGTGNTEAFF. The CDR3 DNA follows: TGTGCCAGCAGCCTCCGTGGGACGGGTAACACTGAAGCTTTCTTT.

The V gene is TRBV6-6, the J gene TRBJ2-3; TRBD2 is a possible D gene (6 bases). This CDR3 has 15 residues. V lost 0 bases and J lost 4, with 11 bases in between. CDR1 MNHNY and CDR2 SVGAGI come from the germline V gene (reference sequence). As DNA, the CDR3 is TGTGCCAGCAGTTACTCTGGCGGGATTGCAGATACGCAGTATTTT. The encoded protein is CASSYSGGIADTQYF.

This chain connects TRBV13 to TRBJ1-1; TRBD1 is a possible D gene (6 bases). CDR1 is PRHDT and CDR2 is FYEKMQ in the germline V gene (reference sequence). This CDR3 has 15 residues. The V end was cut by 1 base, the J end by 4 bases, with 13 bases between. CDR3 nucleotide sequence: TGTGCCAGCAGCTTAGCGGGGGCTGAAGTCACTGAAGCTTTCTTT. This codes for CASSLAGAEVTEAFF.

The V gene is TRBV20-1, the J gene TRBJ2-1; the D is unclear. Germline V gene lookup returns CDR1 DFQATT and CDR2 SNEGSKA (reference sequence). The V end was cut by 7 bases, the J end by 9 bases, with 22 bases between. The CDR3 runs 14 residues. DNA for the CDR3: TGCAGTGTGAGACTTCTAAGCCTTGGTGGTGAGCAGTTCTTC. It specifies CSVRLLSLGGEQFF.

This rearrangement joins TRBV20-1 to TRBJ1-4; 8 positions agree with TRBD1. The V and J ends lost 6 bases and 5 bases, in that order; junction bases with no gene match: 8. CDR3 size: 14 residues. CDR1 and CDR2 (germline): DFQATT, SNEGSKA (reference sequence). The CDR3 region is CSAPRTGSNEKLFF. The CDR3 DNA sequence: TGCAGTGCACCGAGGACAGGGTCGAATGAAAAACTGTTTTTT.

V usage is TRBV7-9 and J usage is TRBJ2-7; 7 bases map to TRBD2. CDR3 length: 15 amino acids. From germline, CDR1 is SEHNR and CDR2 FQNEAQ (reference sequence). V was clipped by 5 bases and J by 5 bases; unmatched bases: 12. The CDR3 loop is CASSLPTRGVHEQYF. CDR3 nucleotides: TGTGCCAGCAGCCTCCCGACTCGGGGGGTCCACGAGCAGTACTTC.

This sequence joins TRBV27 and TRBJ1-5; tentative D call: TRBD1 (5 bases). The germline V gene encodes CDR1 MNHEY and CDR2 SMNVEV (reference sequence). V lost 4 bases to trimming and J lost 5 bases, with 6 bases between them. The CDR3 is made up of 12 amino acids. The CDR3 DNA sequence: TGTGCCAGCAGTTCGGGACATCAGCCCCAGCATTTT. It yields the protein CASSSGHQPQHF.

The chain recombines TRBV6-2 or TRBV6-3 with TRBJ1-1, with unresolved D. Trimming removed 5 bases from V and 0 bases from J, with 13 bases in between. Germline V gene data show CDR1 as MNHEY and CDR2 as SVGEGT. CDR3 length: 15 residues. The CDR3 protein is CASSPARPMNTEAFF. CDR3 nucleotide sequence: TGTGCCAGCAGTCCGGCCCGGCCGATGAACACTGAAGCTTTCTTT.

The chain recombines TRBV28 with TRBJ1-6; D is unresolved. The CDR3 contains 14 residues. Germline values: CDR1 MDHEN, CDR2 SYDVKM. V dropped 5 bases and J dropped 5 bases, with 10 bases sitting between them. The CDR3 spells CASSPPRNNSPLHF. The CDR3 nucleotides read TGTGCCAGCAGTCCCCCCCGAAATAATTCACCCCTCCACTTT.

This clonotype appeared a single time. The V and J genes are TRBV4-2 and TRBJ2-5; no reliable D call. The CDR3 contains 19 residues. In germline, CDR1 is LGHNA, CDR2 YNFKEQ. The ends were cut back, 1 base at V and 4 bases at J, with 25 bases in the middle. CDR3 DNA sequence: TGTGCCAGCAGCCAAGTCCTCGCCCCTAGTACCACGGGTAGAGAGACCCAGTACTTC. Its translation is CASSQVLAPSTTGRETQYF.

The chain is built from TRBV7-9 and TRBJ2-7; D might be TRBD1 (5 bases). Near its end, the DNA agrees better with TRBJ2-5, so the J call may be wrong. In germline, CDR1 is SEHNR, CDR2 FQNEAQ (reference sequence). This CDR3 comprises 13 residues. The CDR3 region has the DNA TGTGCCAGCAGCTTGTTGCCAGGGGAGACCCAGTACTTC. Its protein is CASSLLPGETQYF.

Ten or more counts support this clonotype. The chain links TRBV7-2 to TRBJ1-5; D perhaps matches TRBD1 (5 bases). V was pared by 3 bases and J by 4 bases, with 7 bases between. There are 13 residues in the CDR3. Germline lookup yields CDR1 SGHTA and CDR2 FQGNSA. The chain's CDR3 is CASSLRGNQPQHF. In nucleotides, the CDR3 is TGTGCCAGCAGCTTGCGGGGGAATCAGCCCCAGCATTTT.